This paragraph covers one T cell receptor beta chain sequence. The data were obtained in a study of blood T cell repertoires in COVID-19. Germline-derived CDR1 and CDR2 are SGHRS and YFSETQ. V lost 2 bases to trimming and J lost 5 bases; unmatched junction nucleotides: 14. The CDR3 totals 18 residues. The assay was immunoSEQ multiplex PCR, and TCRdb's table has in-frame clones only and misses some. The repertoire consists of over 100,000 clones, with around 83% occurring once and the leading ten covering roughly 8.2%. The receptor comes from a woman of 80 years or more with active or convalescent COVID-19. Sequencing was carried out using peripheral blood. The chain recombines TRBV5-1 with TRBJ2-2, with TRBD1 matching 8 bases. CDR3 loop: CASSFGPTGATRTGELFF. The CDR3 region has the DNA TGCGCCAGCAGCTTTGGGCCGACAGGGGCGACGCGAACCGGGGAGCTGTTTTTT.